The rows below give T cell receptor beta chains drawn from one sample of a study of T cells after yellow fever vaccination. TCRdb re-called the 5' RACE reads through MiXCR, storing one row per CDR3 protein. The data contain about 340,000 distinct CDR3 sequences, roughly an eighth of them singletons. Sequenced here: CD4+ T cells sorted from PBMCs, sampled 15 days after the yellow fever booster vaccination. Source of these receptors: a man between 18 and 29 years old who received the YFV17D yellow fever vaccine. Each CDR3 is given with its conserved first and last residue. The D gene is left open where the match is weak. Clone size appears in some rows only: once, few, many, or a class for an expanded clone.

d_call	clone_size	v_call	j_call	cdr3_aa	cdr3_nt
.	few	TRBV6-1	TRBJ2-3	CASSERGGTDTQYF	TGTGCCAGCAGTGAACGTGGGGGCACAGATACGCAGTATTTT
.	few	TRBV24-1	TRBJ2-3	CATSDEGASKPDTQYF	TGTGCCACCAGTGACGAAGGGGCTAGCAAACCCGATACGCAGTATTTT
TRBD2	.	TRBV5-1	TRBJ2-5	CASSPGATSEETQYF	TGCGCCAGCAGCCCCGGAGCTACTAGCGAAGAGACCCAGTACTTC
.	few	TRBV4-1	TRBJ1-1	CASSQSIELGIFEAFF	TGCGCCAGCAGCCAAAGTATAGAACTTGGGATCTTTGAAGCTTTCTTT
.	few	TRBV24-1	TRBJ2-2	CATSDWAGSNTGELFF	TGTGCCACCAGTGATTGGGCAGGGTCGAACACCGGGGAGCTGTTTTTT
.	many	TRBV18	TRBJ1-1	CASSQGVADTEAFF	TGTGCCAGCTCACAAGGGGTTGCGGACACTGAAGCTTTCTTT
.	.	TRBV20-1	TRBJ1-5	CSATFTNQPQHF	TGCAGTGCCACATTTACCAATCAGCCCCAGCATTTT
.	few	TRBV3-1	TRBJ2-1	CASSRPTGGRNEQFF	TGTGCCAGCAGCCGCCCAACTGGGGGGCGCAATGAGCAGTTCTTC
TRBD2	few	TRBV5-1	TRBJ2-3	CASSSTSGTSTDTQYF	TGCGCCAGCAGCTCGACTAGCGGCACTAGCACAGATACGCAGTATTTT
.	many	TRBV7-9	TRBJ2-1	CASSLRSEQFF	TGTGCCAGCAGCTTGAGGAGTGAGCAGTTCTTC
.	.	TRBV12-3/TRBV12-4	TRBJ1-5	CASSFRSYQPQHF	TGTGCCAGCAGTTTTAGGTCGTATCAGCCCCAGCATTTT
TRBD1	few	TRBV5-4	TRBJ2-2	CASSPDQTGQRGELFF	TGTGCCAGCAGCCCGGACCAGACAGGGCAAAGGGGGGAGCTGTTTTTT
.	few	TRBV3-1	TRBJ2-2	CASSQWESNTGELFF	TGTGCCAGCAGCCAGTGGGAGTCGAACACCGGGGAGCTGTTTTTT
TRBD1	.	TRBV6-4	TRBJ2-7	CASTHLGDRAYEQYF	TGTGCCAGCACCCACCTTGGGGACAGGGCCTACGAGCAGTACTTC
TRBD2	.	TRBV30	TRBJ2-1	CAWSGQAGFSSEQFF	TGTGCCTGGAGTGGCCAAGCGGGGTTCTCGTCTGAGCAGTTCTTC
TRBD2	.	TRBV30	TRBJ2-5	CAWSVGGYQETQYF	TGTGCCTGGAGTGTGGGGGGGTACCAAGAGACCCAGTACTTC
TRBD2	few	TRBV11-2	TRBJ2-5	CASSLGAGGRETQYF	TGTGCCAGCAGCTTAGGAGCGGGGGGAAGAGAGACCCAGTACTTC
.	.	TRBV29-1	TRBJ2-3	CSVEEPGGGTDTQYF	TGCAGCGTTGAAGAACCGGGGGGCGGCACAGATACGCAGTATTTT
TRBD2	.	TRBV7-3	TRBJ2-3	CASSPQASGRTDTQYF	TGTGCCAGCAGCCCCCAGGCTAGCGGTCGCACAGATACGCAGTATTTT
.	.	TRBV5-1	TRBJ1-3	CASSLSTPDSGNTIYF	TGCGCCAGCAGCCTTTCGACGCCAGACTCTGGAAACACCATATATTTT
.	.	TRBV12-3/TRBV12-4	TRBJ1-5	CASTLGSNQPQHF	TGTGCCAGCACCTTGGGGAGCAATCAGCCCCAGCATTTT
TRBD1	few	TRBV4-3	TRBJ1-1	CASSRGGRGLRSTEAFF	TGCGCCAGCAGCCGCGGGGGCAGGGGGCTTCGATCCACTGAAGCTTTCTTT
TRBD2	.	TRBV24-1	TRBJ2-1	CATSDPGTSGQEQFF	TGTGCCACCAGTGACCCCGGGACTAGCGGACAAGAGCAGTTCTTC
TRBD1	.	TRBV19	TRBJ1-1	CASSNTGTGKDSTEAFF	TGTGCCAGTAGCAACACCGGGACAGGGAAGGATAGCACTGAAGCTTTCTTT
.	few	TRBV11-2	TRBJ2-4	CASSLVTGGENIQYF	TGTGCCAGCAGCTTAGTCACCGGAGGGGAAAACATTCAGTACTTC
TRBD2	few	TRBV7-2	TRBJ2-5	CASSFPGTSGGATAQYF	TGTGCCAGCAGCTTTCCCGGGACTAGCGGGGGGGCCACCGCCCAGTACTTC
.	many	TRBV4-1	TRBJ2-5	CASSQSIGSPGGYQETQYF	TGCGCCAGCAGCCAATCAATAGGAAGTCCCGGGGGCTACCAAGAGACCCAGTACTTC
.	.	TRBV25-1	TRBJ1-1	CASRGNPATEAFF	TGTGCCAGCAGGGGCAATCCGGCCACTGAAGCTTTCTTT